The T cell receptor (beta chain) described here comes from a study of beta chain features in type 1 diabetes. Overall study results and limits: The naive, central memory and Treg TCRB repertoires looked more alike in patients than they did in healthy donors.

Staining for CD45RO/CCR7/CD25/CD127/CD95/CD27 allowed sorting of CD4+ naive, central memory, regulatory and stem cell-like memory cells. About this clone itself: Its antigen is still unknown.

The whole isolated RNA underwent reverse transcription, so sequencing captured expressed TCRB transcripts. Method: immunoSEQ multiplex PCR; TCRdb's copy keeps in-frame clones and lacks some. The sample has hundreds of thousands of clones, about a sixth seen once. The CDR3 is 14 amino acids. Germline CDR1 is MNHEY and CDR2 is SVGAGI. Trimming took 5 bases from V and 3 from J, leaving 14 bases between them. This clonotype originated in a woman in her late teens or twenties in good health. The sequenced material came from naive CD4+ T cells from blood. This chain joins TRBV6-5 and TRBJ2-7, with a weak D call TRBD1 (6 bases). CDR3 DNA sequence: TGTGCCAGCAGTGAATCCGGGACACACTACGAGCAGTACTTC. This sequence encodes CASSESGTHYEQYF.